The clone carrying this TCR beta chain was found a few times. The sample belongs to a study of blood T cell repertoires in COVID-19. Overall study context: Sites across the United States, Italy and Spain contributed samples from acute and convalescent COVID-19. Nucleic acid was either cDNA or gDNA, and it came from T cells, B-cell-depleted T cells, or PBMCs.

Losses at the gene ends were 3 bases for V and 2 bases for J; bases not matched to a gene: 4. CDR1 is MNHEY, CDR2 SMNVEV, per germline (reference sequence). This CDR3 has 14 residues. Per the original data handling: By means of reference gene primer amplification, nucleated cell counts were estimated. Some clones are missing from TCRdb's copy, which holds only in-frame ones; the method was immunoSEQ multiplex PCR. V, J and clone size are taken as reported in that table, and D and trimming were inferred from the DNA itself. Among some 150,000 clones listed, roughly 90% were seen once. The rearrangement joins TRBV27 to TRBJ2-7; 7 bases align to TRBD1. The receptor was isolated from a woman between 50 and 59 years old with acute or convalescent COVID-19. Sequencing was done on a sample of peripheral blood. The CDR3 coding sequence is TGTGCCAGCAGTTTCAGGGACAGTACCTACGAGCAGTACTTC. This codes for CASSFRDSTYEQYF.